The present T cell receptor (beta chain) was sequenced within a study of T cell responses to AZD1222 COVID-19 vaccine. General observations from the study: A reported finding is that nearly half of spike-specific TCRs target unmutated variant regions. Among those given AZD1222, only five or six were seropositive at baseline.

Details on this clone: Antigen unknown.

Sequencing was performed with immunoSEQ multiplex PCR; in TCRdb, only in-frame clones are kept and a portion is missing. The repertoire holds fewer than 200,000 clones, 85% to 95% seen once, with over 9.5% in the top ten. Germline V gene data show CDR1 as SGHAT and CDR2 as FQNNGV. The CDR3 has 14 amino acids. With V trimmed by 5 bases and J by 8 bases, 10 bases remained unmatched. The sequence was obtained from an adult in good health. Sequenced material: peripheral blood, taken on day 0 of AZD1222 vaccination. The chain has TRBV11-2 and TRBJ1-2; 8 bases are a match to TRBD1. The CDR3 DNA sequence: TGTGCCAGCAGCCCAGGGACAGGAAAAGGGGGCTACACCTTC. Protein sequence: CASSPGTGKGGYTF.